This T cell receptor beta chain stems from a study of shared T cell receptors in the human thymus. Data came from immunoSEQ multiplex PCR; TCRdb stores just in-frame clones and leaves some out. The table has about 660,000 clones, over 75% seen once. Trimming at V came to 1 base and at J to 6 bases, leaving 3 bases not matched to a gene. Germline V lookup: CDR1 SEHNR, CDR2 FQNEAQ (reference sequence). This CDR3 contains 14 residues. This sample was also put to use in a study of human thymus T cells. That work contributes: Donation came from healthy Finnish infants having corrective surgery for congenital heart defects. The thymus was resected at corrective cardiac surgery. Gene usage (both V and J) appeared biased in thymic and blood repertoires.

The sample taken for sequencing was thymocytes. The TCR was taken from a boy under three years old with a congenital heart defect. The rearrangement links TRBV7-9 to TRBJ2-7; TRBD2 matches 10 bases. CDR3 amino acids: CASSLVAGGSEQYF. CDR3 nucleotide sequence: TGTGCCAGCAGCTTAGTAGCGGGAGGAAGCGAGCAGTACTTC.